This T cell receptor beta chain was found in a study of shared clonotypes between healthy human individuals (TCRdb year 2020). As for the study more broadly: A few men and a couple of women, aged 18 to 49 years, made up the cohort. To estimate repertoire size and how much clonotypes are shared between individuals, the study performed deep sequencing of blood TCR repertoires from 4 to 6 healthy adults. To increase sequencing depth and limit assay-specific biases, TCR repertoire library preparation and sequencing were carried out by different laboratories using diverse techniques. Each donor's leukapheresis produced roughly between roughly 0.94 and 9.5 billion PBMCs. The research as a whole found: Pairwise subsampling led to the expectation that sequencing depth would affect the degree of clonotype sharing among donors. Sampling was restricted to blood, and TCR repertoires in tissue are likely to differ from TCR repertoires in blood. Because the study included only a small number of donors, the genetic and exposure-history diversity represented was limited.

TCR CDR3 regions were amplified from genomic DNA by multiplex PCR using the deep immunoSEQ assay. Genomic DNA extracted from each cell subset was distributed evenly over all wells of several immunoSEQ 96-well plates, and each plate served as one replicate. For unsorted PBMC, 300 to 350 ng genomic DNA, equal to 32,000 or so T cell genomes, was loaded into each replicate PCR. Ten immunoSEQ deep assay plates were used to sequence the unsorted PBMC genomic DNA. Purified libraries were measured with a Qubit 3.0 fluorometer, size-checked on a Bioanalyzer 2100, and measured again with the KAPA Library Quantification kit. Each immunoSEQ 96-well plate was sequenced on its own single-read 150-cycle Illumina NextSeq 550 flow cell. Turning to the authors' computational methods: Because the immunoSEQ output included only junctional sequences and no quality scores, the filtering could not be the same as the filtering used for full-length reads. To assign V/J genes and CDR3, sequences were annotated using PyIR, a Python wrapper for IgBLAST v1.9, with IMGT germline references. Reads with weak V/J assignments (E-value above 1e-6), missing CDR3, stop codons, out-of-frame junctions, or ambiguous translated residues were removed. V3J clonotypes were defined as sequences sharing an identical inferred V gene, J gene, and CDR3 amino acid sequence. To compute the percentage overlap between repertoires, the number of shared unique clonotypes was divided by the size of the smaller repertoire. Repertoire richness was assessed with RTK rarefaction, the Chao1 estimator, and Recon v2.1 estimates of unobserved clonotypes. Here the immuneACCESS table is served through TCRdb, limited to in-frame sequences with V and J called. Missing clones are a known gap in these copies; in checked studies unresolved V genes cover under half, and the rest lacks a known reason. V and J calls and clone size come straight from that table; D and trimming were deduced from the DNA. Counted in this sample were some 470,000 clones; about 79% of them appeared once. The ten largest clones capture 13% of the sample.

CDR1 is given as SGHAT and CDR2 as FQNNGV, both from the germline V gene. V loses 7 bases of germline sequence and J loses 1 base, and the interval between the two ends is 12 bases. Including the terminal cysteine and phenylalanine, the CDR3 comprises 14 residues. The only DNA kept is the CDR3, 42 bases in frame from the first base. Points on this clone: The clone's antigen remains unknown. Base qualities are not provided; no much larger clone lies one nucleotide away.

The donors were healthy, HIV-negative adults with no recently reported acute infections or vaccinations. Only Caucasian adults living in Nashville, Tennessee, USA were represented among the donors. For unsorted samples, 85 million to 100 million PBMCs were counted, and genomic DNA was extracted using the QIAamp DNA Blood Mini kit. After blood collection by leukapheresis, PBMCs were isolated using Ficoll-Histopaque density gradient centrifugation and then cryopreserved in the vapor phase of liquid nitrogen. The source material was PBMCs. The chain links TRBV11-2 with TRBJ2-3; tentative D gene TRBD2, with 5 bases matching. This TCR came from a woman between 40 and 50 years old in good health. Some clones in this sample may be carry-over from other donors' samples. The nucleotides read TGTGCCAGCACGACCGAAGCGGGCACAGATACGCAGTATTTT. This sequence encodes CASTTEAGTDTQYF.